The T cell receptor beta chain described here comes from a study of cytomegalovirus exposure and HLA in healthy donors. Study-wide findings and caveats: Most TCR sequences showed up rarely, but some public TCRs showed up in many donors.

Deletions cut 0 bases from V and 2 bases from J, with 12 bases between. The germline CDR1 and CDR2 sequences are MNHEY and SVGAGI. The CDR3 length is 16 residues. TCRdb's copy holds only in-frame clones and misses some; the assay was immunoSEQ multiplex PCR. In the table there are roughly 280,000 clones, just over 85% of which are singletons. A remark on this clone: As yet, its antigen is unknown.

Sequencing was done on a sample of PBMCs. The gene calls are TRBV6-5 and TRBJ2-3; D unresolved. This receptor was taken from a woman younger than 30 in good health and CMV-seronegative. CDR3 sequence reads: CASSYSRSYYTDTQYF. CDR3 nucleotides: TGTGCCAGCAGTTACTCCAGGTCCTATTACACAGATACGCAGTATTTT.